The 18 T cell receptor beta chains presented below share a single source sample, sequenced in a study of PD-1 blockade in mismatch repair-deficient tumors. The method was immunoSEQ multiplex PCR; TCRdb's version includes in-frame clones alone and lacks a portion of them. The sample lists over 20,000 clones; 75% to 85% were seen once. Sequencing used peripheral blood, obtained 12 weeks after starting pembrolizumab. The receptors stem from an adult with mismatch repair-deficient cancer.

CDR3 protein: CSVVITGKTQYF. The CDR3 DNA reads as TGCAGCGTTGTTATCACGGGGAAGACCCAGTACTTC. The rearrangement uses TRBV29-1 and TRBJ2-5, with D possibly matching TRBD2 (5 bases). Trimming shortened V by 4 bases and J by 6 bases, and 12 bases separated the two germline ends. Looked up from germline, CDR1 is SQVTM and CDR2 is ANQGSEA. The CDR3 totals 12 residues.

The rearrangement uses TRBV11-1 and TRBJ2-1; 14 bases map to TRBD2. This CDR3 region has 15 residues. Germline CDR1 SGHAT, CDR2 FQDESV (reference sequence). V lost 6 bases to trimming and J lost 6 bases; unmatched junction nucleotides: 4. The CDR3 sequence: CASRPGTSGSNEQFF. The DNA for the CDR3 is TGTGCCAGCAGACCCGGGACTAGCGGGAGCAATGAGCAGTTCTTC.

The CDR3 coding sequence is TGCGCCAGCAGCCAAGCGGCCCGAAGTGATAGGCCGTCTCTAGCCAAAAACATTCAGTACTTC. Translation gives CASSQAARSDRPSLAKNIQYF. The gene calls are TRBV4-3 and TRBJ2-4; D call uncertain. The CDR3 contains 21 residues. CDR1 is LGHNA and CDR2 is YSLEER in the germline V gene. The V end lost 1 base, the J end lost 0 bases, and 25 bases lay between the germline ends.

This chain connects TRBV28 to TRBJ2-7; 8 bases are shared with TRBD2. Germline values: CDR1 MDHEN, CDR2 SYDVKM. CDR3 length: 13 amino acids. Trimming at V came to 8 bases and at J to 0 bases, leaving 3 bases not matched to a gene. The CDR3 sequence: CASSGGASYEQYF. For the CDR3, the DNA is TGTGCCAGCTCGGGGGGGGCCTCCTACGAGCAGTACTTC.

In its sample, this clone was seen a few times. The J gene is TRBJ1-4, the V gene TRBV6-5; TRBD1 matches 8 bases. The V gene end was trimmed by 0 bases and the J gene end by 11 bases; junction bases not matched to a gene: 2. Germline loops: CDR1 MNHEY, CDR2 SVGAGI. This CDR3 region has 13 residues. Here the CDR3 reads CASSYSTGGKLFF. The DNA for the CDR3 is TGTGCCAGCAGTTACTCAACAGGGGGGAAACTGTTTTTT.

The chain joins TRBV25-1 to TRBJ2-7, with D unresolved. CDR3 length equals 11 residues. The V end was cut by 3 bases, the J end by 4 bases, with 4 bases between. Germline-derived CDR1 and CDR2 are MGHDK and SYGVNS. CDR3 sequence reads: CASSDAYEQYF. The CDR3 DNA reads TGTGCCAGCAGTGATGCTTACGAGCAGTACTTC.

The chain uses TRBV28 and TRBJ2-1; perhaps TRBD1 as D (6 bases). There are 15 residues in the CDR3. Trimming removed 8 bases from V and 4 bases from J, with 18 bases in between. Germline values: CDR1 MDHEN, CDR2 SYDVKM. The chain's CDR3 is CASLRTGTHYNEQFF. The CDR3 DNA reads as TGTGCCAGCTTAAGAACCGGGACACATTACAATGAGCAGTTCTTC. Filled out from reference TRBV28 and TRBJ2-1, the complete variable domain reads DVKVTQSSRYLVKRTGEKVFLECVQDMDHENMFWYRQDPGLGLRLIYFSYDVKMKEKGDIPEGYSVSREKKERFSLILESASTNQTSMYLCASLRTGTHYNEQFFGPGTRLTVL.

The CDR3 DNA follows: TGTGCCAGCAGCTTGGGCCCTGGGGACTACGAGCAGTACTTC. Amino acid sequence: CASSLGPGDYEQYF. The gene calls are TRBV5-5 and TRBJ2-7; no definite D call. Between the trimmed V and J ends, which lost 0 bases and 3 bases, there was a span of 10 bases. Germline CDR1 is SGHKS and CDR2 is YYEKEE (reference sequence). This CDR3 is 14 amino acids long.

The chain employs TRBV20-1 and TRBJ1-1, with D maybe TRBD1 (5 bases). CDR1 DFQATT and CDR2 SNEGSKA come from the germline V gene (reference sequence). The CDR3 consists of 11 residues. V gave up 6 bases and J gave up 5 bases, with 10 bases separating them. The CDR3 region is CSAGKGTEAFF. In DNA form, the CDR3 reads TGCAGTGCGGGGAAGGGGACTGAAGCTTTCTTT.

This chain connects TRBV7-8 to TRBJ2-5; D not certain. The CDR3 sequence is 16 residues long. The V gene's germline CDR1 is SGHVS and CDR2 FQNEAQ. The V end was cut by 1 base, the J end by 7 bases, with 19 bases between. The CDR3 loop is CASSLEPLASSGTQYF. For the CDR3, the DNA is TGTGCCAGCAGCTTAGAGCCCCTGGCTAGTTCGGGGACCCAGTACTTC.

This clone appeared a few times. V is TRBV5-1 and J is TRBJ2-7, with D tentatively TRBD1 or TRBD2 (5 bases each). The CDR3 is 13 residues long. Germline V gene data show CDR1 as SGHRS and CDR2 as YFSETQ. Trimming removed 3 bases at V and 7 bases at J, with 14 bases between. The DNA of the CDR3 is TGCGCCAGCAGCTCCAAAGGGACGGAAGAGCAGTACTTC. It codes for CASSSKGTEEQYF.

The chain joins TRBV30 to TRBJ2-6; perhaps TRBD2 as D (5 bases). V was clipped by 2 bases and J by 1 base, with 12 bases between them. The germline gives CDR1 GTSNPN, CDR2 SVGIG (reference sequence). CDR3 size: 16 residues. DNA of the CDR3: TGTGCCTGGAGTCCCTCCGGACTTTCTGGGGCCAACGTCCTGACTTTC. Translated: CAWSPSGLSGANVLTF. Based on the CDR3 plus reference TRBV30 and TRBJ2-6, the full variable domain is SQTIHQWPATLVQPVGSPLSLECTVEGTSNPNLYWYRQAAGRGLQLLFYSVGIGQISSEVPQNLSASRPQDRQFILSSKKLLLSDSGFYLCAWSPSGLSGANVLTFGAGSRLTVL.

The chain has TRBV10-1 and TRBJ2-6; D is unresolved. Germline values: CDR1 WNHNN, CDR2 SYGVQD (reference sequence). CDR3 length: 16 residues. V lost 0 bases and J 0 bases, leaving 6 bases between the germline ends. The CDR3, as DNA: TGCGCCAGCAGTGAGTCCACTGGCTCTGGGGCCAACGTCCTGACTTTC. The encoded protein is CASSESTGSGANVLTF.

The chain combines TRBV5-6 with TRBJ2-7, with 9 bases identical to TRBD2. In germline, CDR1 is SGHDT, CDR2 YYEEEE. The V gene end was trimmed by 4 bases and the J gene end by 3 bases; junction bases not matched to a gene: 5. CDR3 length: 14 residues. CDR3 residues: CASSRGLASYEQYF. The DNA for the CDR3 is TGTGCCAGCAGCCGAGGACTAGCGAGCTACGAGCAGTACTTC.

This clone is termed medium-sized. The J gene is TRBJ2-5, the V gene TRBV27, with D perhaps TRBD1 (5 bases). The CDR3 contains 13 residues. The V end was cut by 5 bases, the J end by 1 base, with 8 bases between. Germline lookup yields CDR1 MNHEY and CDR2 SMNVEV (reference sequence). The CDR3 DNA sequence: TGTGCCAGCAGTCCAGGGTTCCAAGAGACCCAGTACTTC. Translated: CASSPGFQETQYF.

The chain employs TRBV12-5 and TRBJ1-1; a weak D match, TRBD1 (6 bases). CDR1 is LGHNT and CDR2 is FRNRAP in the germline V gene. The CDR3 is 14 amino acids. Between the trimmed V and J ends, which lost 2 bases and 2 bases, there was a span of 9 bases. CDR3 in amino acids: CASGLRGANTEAFF. CDR3 sequence (DNA): TGTGCTAGTGGTTTGCGGGGGGCCAACACTGAAGCTTTCTTT.

The gene calls are TRBV15 and TRBJ2-1, with D perhaps matching TRBD2 (6 bases). The germline gives CDR1 LNHNV, CDR2 YYDKDF (reference sequence). The CDR3 contains 16 residues. V shed 5 bases and J shed 3 bases, with 17 bases lying between them. The CDR3 region is CATSGAGGPNYNEQFF. The DNA for the CDR3 is TGTGCCACCAGCGGGGCAGGAGGGCCGAACTACAATGAGCAGTTCTTC.

DNA for the CDR3: TGTGCCAGCAGTTTCGAGACAGACTATGGCTACACCTTC. It specifies CASSFETDYGYTF. V usage is TRBV5-4 and J usage is TRBJ1-2; D might be TRBD1 (5 bases). Germline V lookup: CDR1 SGHNT, CDR2 YYREEE (reference sequence). CDR3 length: 13 residues. The V end was cut by 5 bases, the J end by 3 bases, with 11 bases between. Using reference TRBV5-4 and TRBJ1-2 for the parts outside the CDR3, the full variable domain is ETGVTQSPTHLIKTRGQQVTLRCSSQSGHNTVSWYQQALGQGPQFIFQYYREEENGRGNFPPRFSGLQFPNYSSELNVNALELDDSALYLCASSFETDYGYTFGSGTRLTVV.